The sample holds many counts of the clone carrying this TCR beta chain. The antigen is unknown. These data originate in a study of glioma-infiltrating T cells. The overall study: Before surgery, glioma patients received dexamethasone for at most six days. Approximately 990,000 peripheral T cells were targeted at about 4.5- to 11-fold coverage.

Broader study findings: Above-expected tissue-blood divergence occurred in all gliomas, most in low-grade ones.

Using RNA template, CDR3s of TCR alpha and beta were amplified with iRepertoire arm-PCR. TCRdb fed the multiplex PCR reads into MiXCR, producing one record per CDR3 protein. The sample lists roughly 350,000 distinct CDR3 sequences, around 38% occurring once. The CDR3 length is 9 residues. Looked up from germline, CDR1 is DFQATT and CDR2 is SNEGSKA (reference sequence). V dropped 8 bases and J dropped 8 bases, with 9 bases sitting between them. The V gene is TRBV20-1, the J gene TRBJ1-1, with D hard to call. The receptor comes from a human donor with low-grade glioma or glioblastoma, undergoing nonglioma brain surgery, or in good health (not recorded which). The source material was glioma tissue, nonneoplastic brain tissue, or PBMCs (not recorded which). CDR3 in amino acids: CSPDREAFF. In nucleotides, the CDR3 is TGCAGTCCCGATCGGGAAGCTTTCTTT.